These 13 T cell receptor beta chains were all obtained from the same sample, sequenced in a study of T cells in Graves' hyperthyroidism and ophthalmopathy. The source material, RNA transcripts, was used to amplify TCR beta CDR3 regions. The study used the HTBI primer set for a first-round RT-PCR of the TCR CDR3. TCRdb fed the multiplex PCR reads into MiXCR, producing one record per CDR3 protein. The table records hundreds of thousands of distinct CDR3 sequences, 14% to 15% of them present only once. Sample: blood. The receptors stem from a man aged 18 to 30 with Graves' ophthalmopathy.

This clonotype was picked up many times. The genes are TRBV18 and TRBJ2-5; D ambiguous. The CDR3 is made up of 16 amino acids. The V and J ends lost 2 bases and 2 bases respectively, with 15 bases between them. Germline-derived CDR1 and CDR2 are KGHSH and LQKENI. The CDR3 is CASSPSRAKTQETQYF. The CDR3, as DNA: TGTGCCAGCTCACCATCTAGGGCAAAAACACAAGAGACCCAGTACTTC.

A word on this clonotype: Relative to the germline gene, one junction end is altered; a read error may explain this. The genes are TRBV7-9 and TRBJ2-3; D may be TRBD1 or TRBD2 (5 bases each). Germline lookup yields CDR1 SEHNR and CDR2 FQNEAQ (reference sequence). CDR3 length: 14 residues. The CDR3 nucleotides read TGTGCCAACAGCTTAACAGGAGGCGCAGATACGCAGTATTTT. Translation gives CANSLTGGADTQYF.

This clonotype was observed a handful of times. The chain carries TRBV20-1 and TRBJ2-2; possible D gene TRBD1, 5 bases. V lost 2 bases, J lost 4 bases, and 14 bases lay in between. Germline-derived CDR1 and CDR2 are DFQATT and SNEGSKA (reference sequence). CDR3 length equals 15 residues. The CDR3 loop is CSARLPGRSTGELFF. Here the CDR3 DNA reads TGCAGTGCTAGACTTCCAGGGCGGTCCACCGGGGAGCTGTTTTTT.

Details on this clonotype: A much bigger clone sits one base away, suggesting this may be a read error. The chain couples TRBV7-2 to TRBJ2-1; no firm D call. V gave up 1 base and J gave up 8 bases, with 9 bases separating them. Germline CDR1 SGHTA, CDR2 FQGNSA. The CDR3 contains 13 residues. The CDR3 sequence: CASSLGQYDEQFF. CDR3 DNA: TGTGCCAGCAGCTTAGGACAATACGATGAGCAGTTCTTC.

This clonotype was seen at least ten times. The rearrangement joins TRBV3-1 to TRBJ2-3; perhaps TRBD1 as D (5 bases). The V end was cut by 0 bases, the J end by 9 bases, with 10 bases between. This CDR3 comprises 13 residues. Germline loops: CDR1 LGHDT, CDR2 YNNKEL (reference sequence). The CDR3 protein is CASSQDDSGTQYF. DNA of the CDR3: TGTGCCAGCAGCCAAGACGACAGTGGCACGCAGTATTTT.

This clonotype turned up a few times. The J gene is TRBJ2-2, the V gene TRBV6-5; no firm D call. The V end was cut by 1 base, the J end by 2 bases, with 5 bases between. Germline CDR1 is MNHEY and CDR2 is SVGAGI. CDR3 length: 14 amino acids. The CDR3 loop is CASSYFANTGELFF. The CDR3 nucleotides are TGTGCCAGCAGTTACTTCGCTAACACCGGGGAGCTGTTTTTT.

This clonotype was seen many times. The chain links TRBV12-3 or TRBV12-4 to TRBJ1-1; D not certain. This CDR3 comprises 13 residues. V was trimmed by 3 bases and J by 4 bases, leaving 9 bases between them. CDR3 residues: CASSFRRITEAFF. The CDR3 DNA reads TGTGCCAGCAGTTTCAGGAGAATCACTGAAGCTTTCTTT.

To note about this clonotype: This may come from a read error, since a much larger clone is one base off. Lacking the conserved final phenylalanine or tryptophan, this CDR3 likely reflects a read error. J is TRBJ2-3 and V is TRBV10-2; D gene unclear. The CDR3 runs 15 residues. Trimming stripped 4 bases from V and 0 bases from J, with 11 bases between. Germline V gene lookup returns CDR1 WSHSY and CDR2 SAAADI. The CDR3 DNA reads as TGCGCCAGCAGTGGTGACACTGCTAGCACAGATACGCAGTATTCT. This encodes CASSGDTASTDTQYS.

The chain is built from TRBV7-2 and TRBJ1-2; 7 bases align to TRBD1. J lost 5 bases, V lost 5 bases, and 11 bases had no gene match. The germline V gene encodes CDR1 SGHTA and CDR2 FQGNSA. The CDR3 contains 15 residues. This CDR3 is CASSPPPGQSYGYTF. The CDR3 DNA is TGTGCCAGCAGCCCCCCCCCGGGACAGAGTTATGGCTACACCTTC.

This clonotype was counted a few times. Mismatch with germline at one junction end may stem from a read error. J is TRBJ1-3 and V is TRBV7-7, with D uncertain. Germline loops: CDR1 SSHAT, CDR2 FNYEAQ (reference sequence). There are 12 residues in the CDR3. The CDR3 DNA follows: TGTGCTAGCAGCCCCGATGGAAACACCATATATTTT. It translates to CASSPDGNTIYF.

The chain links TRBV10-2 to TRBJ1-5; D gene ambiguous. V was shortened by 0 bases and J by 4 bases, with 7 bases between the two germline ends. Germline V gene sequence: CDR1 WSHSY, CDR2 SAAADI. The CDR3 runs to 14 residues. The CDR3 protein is CASSESPGNQPQHF. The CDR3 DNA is TGCGCCAGCAGTGAGTCTCCGGGGAATCAGCCCCAGCATTTT.

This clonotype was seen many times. Here the CDR3 reads CASSPFGRGTHNEQFF. The CDR3 DNA reads TGTGCCAGCTCACCGTTCGGTAGGGGCACTCACAATGAGCAGTTCTTC. The chain carries TRBV18 and TRBJ2-1; the D gene is possibly TRBD1 (5 bases). Germline V gene lookup returns CDR1 KGHSH and CDR2 LQKENI. V shed 3 bases and J shed 5 bases, with 17 bases lying between them. The CDR3 contains 16 residues.

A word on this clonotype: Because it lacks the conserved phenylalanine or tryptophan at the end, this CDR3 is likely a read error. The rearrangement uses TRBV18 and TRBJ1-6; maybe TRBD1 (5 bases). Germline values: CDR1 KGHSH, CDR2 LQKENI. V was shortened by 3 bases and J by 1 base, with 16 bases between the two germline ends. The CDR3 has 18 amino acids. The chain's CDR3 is CASSPMEPGGSYNSPLHL. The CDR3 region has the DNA TGTGCCAGCTCACCGATGGAGCCTGGGGGTTCCTATAATTCACCCCTCCACCTT.